This is a list of T cell receptor beta chains from one sample in a study of Graves' ophthalmopathy and Graves' hyperthyroidism. TCRdb ran MiXCR on the multiplex PCR reads and lists one entry per CDR3 protein. The repertoire holds about 210,000 distinct CDR3 sequences, with under 30% as singletons. The sample taken for sequencing was peripheral blood. All receptors derive from a man aged 45 to 65 with Graves' ophthalmopathy. Both conserved end residues are part of each CDR3. D genes are given only for firm matches. Clone size appears in some rows only: once, few, many, or a class for an expanded clone.

d_gene: TRBD2; abundance: many; len: 15; j_gene: TRBJ2-2; v_gene: TRBV7-2; CDR3nt: TGTGCCAGCCTCCGGACTAGCGGGAGTACCGGGGAGCTGTTTTTT; CDR3aa: CASLRTSGSTGELFF
d_gene: TRBD2; abundance: many; len: 14; j_gene: TRBJ2-7; v_gene: TRBV20-1; CDR3nt: TGCAGTGCGTCTAAGGGACTAGCTCACCACGAGCAGTACTTC; CDR3aa: CSASKGLAHHEQYF
d_gene: -; abundance: many; len: 13; j_gene: TRBJ2-4; v_gene: TRBV12-3/TRBV12-4; CDR3nt: TGTGCCAGCAGTGACCCTTTCGAAAACATTCAGTACTTC; CDR3aa: CASSDPFENIQYF
d_gene: -; abundance: few; len: 13; j_gene: TRBJ1-2; v_gene: TRBV6-5; CDR3nt: TGTGCCAGCAGTTACGGCCCAGACTATGGCTACACCTTC; CDR3aa: CASSYGPDYGYTF
d_gene: TRBD2; abundance: -; len: 15; j_gene: TRBJ2-7; v_gene: TRBV28; CDR3nt: TGTGCCAGCACCCTCTCGGGACTAGACTCAAGGGAGCAGTACTTC; CDR3aa: CASTLSGLDSREQYF
d_gene: -; abundance: many; len: 17; j_gene: TRBJ2-7; v_gene: TRBV20-1; CDR3nt: TGCAGTGCTAGAGCCTTCTTGGGCAGCTTATTAGAGGACGAGCAGTACTTC; CDR3aa: CSARAFLGSLLEDEQYF
d_gene: -; abundance: many; len: 13; j_gene: TRBJ1-1; v_gene: TRBV5-1; CDR3nt: TGCGCCAGCAGCTTGTCCAGGACCGCTGAAGCTTTCTTT; CDR3aa: CASSLSRTAEAFF
d_gene: -; abundance: -; len: 17; j_gene: TRBJ2-4; v_gene: TRBV6-1; CDR3nt: TGTGCCAGCAGTGAGTTTGGTCGGACAGTCCCCAAAAACATTCAGTACTTC; CDR3aa: CASSEFGRTVPKNIQYF
d_gene: -; abundance: many; len: 14; j_gene: TRBJ1-1; v_gene: TRBV20-1; CDR3nt: TGCAGTGCTAGAATGGGGGTTGGGGGGGATGAAGCTTTCTTT; CDR3aa: CSARMGVGGDEAFF
d_gene: -; abundance: many; len: 16; j_gene: TRBJ1-5; v_gene: TRBV6-5; CDR3nt: TGTGCCAGCAGTTACTCCAGGGGTAATGGCAATCAGCCCCAGCATTTT; CDR3aa: CASSYSRGNGNQPQHF
d_gene: -; abundance: -; len: 13; j_gene: TRBJ1-1; v_gene: TRBV7-3; CDR3nt: TGTGCCAGCAGCTTAGGGGGCATTGCTGAAGCTTTCTTT; CDR3aa: CASSLGGIAEAFF
d_gene: -; abundance: once; len: 11; j_gene: TRBJ1-2; v_gene: TRBV12-3/TRBV12-4; CDR3nt: TGTGCCAGCAGTTTGGGGCGGGACTACACCTTC; CDR3aa: CASSLGRDYTF
d_gene: TRBD1; abundance: many; len: 14; j_gene: TRBJ1-1; v_gene: TRBV9; CDR3nt: TGTGCCAGCAGCGTCGGGACAGCTGGCACTGAAGCTTTCTTT; CDR3aa: CASSVGTAGTEAFF
d_gene: TRBD1; abundance: -; len: 15; j_gene: TRBJ1-2; v_gene: TRBV6-5; CDR3nt: TGTGCCAGCAGTTACCTTTCCACAGGGGGCGACGGCTACACCTTC; CDR3aa: CASSYLSTGGDGYTF
d_gene: -; abundance: once; len: 13; j_gene: TRBJ1-1; v_gene: TRBV20-1; CDR3nt: TGCAGTGCTAGATTAATTACAGGGAGTGAAGCTTTCTTT; CDR3aa: CSARLITGSEAFF